The TCR beta chain under discussion was sequenced for a study of PD-1 blockade in classical Hodgkin lymphoma. Study outcomes and limitations: Diversity in CD4+ TCRs, unlike that measured in CD8+ TCRs, had risen significantly by C4D1. Those achieving complete response showed baseline diversity like newly diagnosed patients. With respect to the repertoire differences, their causes, possibly disease activity or prior therapy, remain undefined.

The CDR3 extends over 15 amino acids. V gave up 5 bases and J gave up 0 bases, with 11 bases separating them. In germline, CDR1 is SNHLY, CDR2 FYNNEI. Time point in this sample: cycle 4 day 1 (C4D1), after less than seven weeks of nivolumab. The patients all showed relapse after autologous stem cell transplantation, while their brentuximab vedotin exposure varied. The method was immunoSEQ multiplex PCR; TCRdb's version includes in-frame clones alone and lacks a portion of them. The table records around 25,000 clones, about 72% of them present only once. The sample holds one count of this clone. Its specificity is unknown.

The sample in question was peripheral blood mononuclear cells (PBMCs), obtained before the fourth cycle of nivolumab. This chain joins TRBV2 and TRBJ2-1, with D perhaps TRBD1 or TRBD2 (5 bases each). This receptor was taken from a human donor with classical Hodgkin lymphoma. CDR3 sequence: CASSLSGSSYNEQFF. The CDR3 bases are TGTGCCAGCAGTCTCTCAGGGAGCTCCTACAATGAGCAGTTCTTC.